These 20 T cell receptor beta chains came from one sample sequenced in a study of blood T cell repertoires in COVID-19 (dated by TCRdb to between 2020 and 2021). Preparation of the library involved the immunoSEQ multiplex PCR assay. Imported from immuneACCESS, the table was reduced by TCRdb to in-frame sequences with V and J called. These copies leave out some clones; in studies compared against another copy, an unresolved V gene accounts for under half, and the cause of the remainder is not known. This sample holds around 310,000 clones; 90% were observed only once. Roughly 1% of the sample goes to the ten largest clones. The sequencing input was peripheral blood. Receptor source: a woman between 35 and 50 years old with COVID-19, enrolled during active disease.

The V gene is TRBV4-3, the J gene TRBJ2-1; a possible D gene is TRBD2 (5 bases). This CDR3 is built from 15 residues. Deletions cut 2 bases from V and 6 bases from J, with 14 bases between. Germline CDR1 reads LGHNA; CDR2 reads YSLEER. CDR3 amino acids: CASSQSWERINEQFF. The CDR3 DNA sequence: TGCGCCAGCAGCCAAAGCTGGGAGCGGATCAATGAGCAGTTCTTC.

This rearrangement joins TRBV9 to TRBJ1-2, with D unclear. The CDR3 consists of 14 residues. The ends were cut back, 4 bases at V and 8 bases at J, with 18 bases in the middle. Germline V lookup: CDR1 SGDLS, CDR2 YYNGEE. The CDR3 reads CASSSRWRESGYTF. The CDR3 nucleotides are TGTGCCAGCAGCTCCCGGTGGAGAGAAAGCGGCTACACCTTC.

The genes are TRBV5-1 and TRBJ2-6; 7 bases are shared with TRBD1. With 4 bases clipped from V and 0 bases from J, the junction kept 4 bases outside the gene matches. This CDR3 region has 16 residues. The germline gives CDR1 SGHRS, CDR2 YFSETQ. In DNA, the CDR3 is TGCGCCAGCAGCCCGGGACAGCTCTCTGGGGCCAACGTCCTGACTTTC. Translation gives CASSPGQLSGANVLTF.

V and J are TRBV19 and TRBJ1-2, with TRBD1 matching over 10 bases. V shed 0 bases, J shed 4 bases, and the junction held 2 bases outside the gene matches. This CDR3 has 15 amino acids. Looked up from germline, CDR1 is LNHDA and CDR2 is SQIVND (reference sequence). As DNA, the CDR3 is TGTGCCAGTAGTATAGATAGGGACAGGGGCTATGGCTACACCTTC. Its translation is CASSIDRDRGYGYTF.

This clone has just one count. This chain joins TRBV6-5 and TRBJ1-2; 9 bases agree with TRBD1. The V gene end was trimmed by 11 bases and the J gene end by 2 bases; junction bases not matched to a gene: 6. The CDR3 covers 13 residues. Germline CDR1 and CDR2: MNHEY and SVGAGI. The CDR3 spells CAANRGLNYGYTF. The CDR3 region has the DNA TGTGCCGCCAACAGGGGGCTGAACTATGGCTACACCTTC.

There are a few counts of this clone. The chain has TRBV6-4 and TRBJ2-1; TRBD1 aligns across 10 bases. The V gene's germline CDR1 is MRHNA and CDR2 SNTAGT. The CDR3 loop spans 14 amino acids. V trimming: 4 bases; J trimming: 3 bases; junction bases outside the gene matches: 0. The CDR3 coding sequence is TGTGCCAGCAGTGGGACAGGGGGCTACAATGAGCAGTTCTTC. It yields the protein CASSGTGGYNEQFF.

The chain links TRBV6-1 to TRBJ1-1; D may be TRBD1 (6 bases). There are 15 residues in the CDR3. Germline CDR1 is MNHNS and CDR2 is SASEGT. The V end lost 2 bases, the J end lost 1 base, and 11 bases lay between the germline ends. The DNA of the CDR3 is TGTGCCAGCAGTGAACGTCAGGGGACGAACACTGAAGCTTTCTTT. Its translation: CASSERQGTNTEAFF.

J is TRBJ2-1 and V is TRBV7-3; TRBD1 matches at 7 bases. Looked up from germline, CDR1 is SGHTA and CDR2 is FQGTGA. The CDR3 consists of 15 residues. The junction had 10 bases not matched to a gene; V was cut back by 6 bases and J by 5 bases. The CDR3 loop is CASRPIPGQNNEQFF. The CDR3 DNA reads TGTGCCAGCAGACCAATCCCGGGACAGAACAATGAGCAGTTCTTC.

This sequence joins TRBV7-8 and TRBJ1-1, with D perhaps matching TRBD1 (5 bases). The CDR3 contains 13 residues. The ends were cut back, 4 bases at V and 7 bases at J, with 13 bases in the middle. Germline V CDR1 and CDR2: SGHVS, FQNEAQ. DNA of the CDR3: TGTGCCAGCAGCTCGTCCAGCAGGGTTGAAGCTTTCTTT. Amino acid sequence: CASSSSSRVEAFF.

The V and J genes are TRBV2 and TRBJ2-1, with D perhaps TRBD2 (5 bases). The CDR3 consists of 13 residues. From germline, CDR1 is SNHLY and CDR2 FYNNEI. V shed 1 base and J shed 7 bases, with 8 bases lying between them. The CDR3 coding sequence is TGTGCCAGCAGTGAAGTTGGCGGGAATGAGCAGTTCTTC. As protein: CASSEVGGNEQFF.

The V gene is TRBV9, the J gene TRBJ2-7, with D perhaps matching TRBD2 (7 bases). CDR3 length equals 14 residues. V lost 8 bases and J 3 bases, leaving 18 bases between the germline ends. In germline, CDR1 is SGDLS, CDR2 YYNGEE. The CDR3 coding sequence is TGTGCCAGTGGCCAATCGGGGGGCGACTACGAGCAGTACTTC. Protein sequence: CASGQSGGDYEQYF.

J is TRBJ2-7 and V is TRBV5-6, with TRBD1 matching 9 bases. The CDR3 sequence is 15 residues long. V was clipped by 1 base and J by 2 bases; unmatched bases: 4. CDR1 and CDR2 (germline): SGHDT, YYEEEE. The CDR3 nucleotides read TGTGCCAGCAGCTTGATTCGACAGGGGGCCTACGAGCAGTACTTC. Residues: CASSLIRQGAYEQYF.

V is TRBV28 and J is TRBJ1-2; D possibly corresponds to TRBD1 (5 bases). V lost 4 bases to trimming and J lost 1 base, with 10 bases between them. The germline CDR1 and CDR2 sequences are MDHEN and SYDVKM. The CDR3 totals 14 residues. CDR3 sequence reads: CASSWDSYNYGYTF. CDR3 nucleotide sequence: TGTGCCAGCAGTTGGGACTCCTATAACTATGGCTACACCTTC.

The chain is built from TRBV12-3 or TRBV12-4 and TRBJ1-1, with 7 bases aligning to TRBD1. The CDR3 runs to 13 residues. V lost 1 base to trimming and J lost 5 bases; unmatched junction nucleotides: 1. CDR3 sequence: CASSLVRGTEAFF. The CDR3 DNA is TGTGCCAGCAGTTTAGTCAGGGGGACTGAAGCTTTCTTT.

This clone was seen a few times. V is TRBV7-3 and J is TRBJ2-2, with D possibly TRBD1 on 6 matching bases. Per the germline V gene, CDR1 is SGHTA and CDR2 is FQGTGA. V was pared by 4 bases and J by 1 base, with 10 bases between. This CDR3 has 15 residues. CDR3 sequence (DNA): TGTGCCAGCAGCTCAATAGGGGGGAACACCGGGGAGCTGTTTTTT. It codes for CASSSIGGNTGELFF.

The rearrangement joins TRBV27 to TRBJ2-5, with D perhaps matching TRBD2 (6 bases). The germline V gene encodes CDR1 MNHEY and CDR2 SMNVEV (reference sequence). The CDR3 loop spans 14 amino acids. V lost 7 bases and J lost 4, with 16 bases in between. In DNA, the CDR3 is TGTGCCAGCACATCGGGGACTTTCGGAGAGACCCAGTACTTC. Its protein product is CASTSGTFGETQYF.

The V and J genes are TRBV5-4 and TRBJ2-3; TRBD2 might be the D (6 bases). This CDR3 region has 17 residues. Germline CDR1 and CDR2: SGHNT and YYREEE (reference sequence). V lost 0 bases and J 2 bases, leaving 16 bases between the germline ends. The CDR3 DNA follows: TGTGCCAGCAGCTTGGGGGGTTATAGCGGATCCACAGATACGCAGTATTTT. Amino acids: CASSLGGYSGSTDTQYF.

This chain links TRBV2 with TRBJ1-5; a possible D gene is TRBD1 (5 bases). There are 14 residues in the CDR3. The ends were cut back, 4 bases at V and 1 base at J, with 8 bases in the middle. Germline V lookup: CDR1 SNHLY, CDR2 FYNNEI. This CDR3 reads CASSGTSSNQPQHF. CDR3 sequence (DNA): TGTGCCAGCAGTGGGACATCAAGCAATCAGCCCCAGCATTTT.

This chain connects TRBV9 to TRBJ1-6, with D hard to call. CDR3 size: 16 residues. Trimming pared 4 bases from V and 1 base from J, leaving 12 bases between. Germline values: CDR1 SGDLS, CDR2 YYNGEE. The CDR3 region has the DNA TGTGCCAGCAGCCTCGGGAGGGTTTCCTATAATTCACCCCTCCACTTT. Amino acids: CASSLGRVSYNSPLHF.

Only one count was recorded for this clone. As DNA, the CDR3 is TGTGCCAGCTCACCATGGGGCCTAGATTCACCCCTCCACTTT. This encodes CASSPWGLDSPLHF. The chain joins TRBV18 to TRBJ1-6, with a tentative D call TRBD1 (5 bases). The CDR3 length is 14 residues. Germline loops: CDR1 KGHSH, CDR2 LQKENI. Trimming took 2 bases from V and 8 from J, leaving 10 bases between them.